The present entry profiles one TCR beta chain with its context. What it recognizes is unknown. The repertoire was sequenced with immunoSEQ multiplex PCR; TCRdb's copy has only in-frame clones and lacks some. The sample yields some 130,000 clones, about 88% seen once. The V end lost 4 bases, the J end lost 2 bases, and 15 bases lay between the germline ends. The germline V gene has CDR1 SGHDT and CDR2 YYEEEE. The CDR3 has 15 residues. This entry is derived from a study of cytomegalovirus exposure and HLA in healthy donors. Study findings and constraints: The authors enumerated over 150 TCR beta chains as linked to cytomegalovirus.

Sequencing input: PBMCs. V and J are TRBV5-6 and TRBJ1-2; no reliable D call. This sequence originates from a woman aged 18-29 years in good health and CMV-seronegative. The CDR3 protein is CASSREGYGNYGYTF. The CDR3 nucleotides are TGTGCCAGCAGCCGGGAGGGTTATGGAAACTATGGCTACACCTTC.